Listed below are T cell receptor beta chains from one sample, sequenced in a study of blood T cell repertoires in COVID-19. The repertoire was sequenced with immunoSEQ multiplex PCR; TCRdb's copy has only in-frame clones and lacks some. This table holds under 200,000 clones, 70% to 90% found once. The source material was peripheral blood. The receptors shown here come from a woman aged 80 or over with acute or convalescent COVID-19. The CDR3 runs from the conserved cysteine through the conserved F or W. A D gene is named only where the DNA matches it firmly. Only part of the rows carry a size: once, few, many, or a class if the clone is expanded.

clone size: -; V gene: TRBV12-5; CDR3 length: 14; D gene: TRBD1; J gene: TRBJ2-7; CDR3 DNA: TGTGCTAGTGCTCCTGGACAGGGGGCTGAAGAGCAGTACTTC; CDR3 protein: CASAPGQGAEEQYF
clone size: -; V gene: TRBV18; CDR3 length: 13; D gene: -; J gene: TRBJ1-1; CDR3 DNA: TGTGCCAGCTCACGACAGTCGAACACTGAAGCTTTCTTT; CDR3 protein: CASSRQSNTEAFF
clone size: -; V gene: TRBV7-6; CDR3 length: 18; D gene: TRBD2; J gene: TRBJ2-5; CDR3 DNA: TGTGCCAGCAGCTTAGCCCTAGCGGGAGGTCTAGAGGTAGAGACCCAGTACTTC; CDR3 protein: CASSLALAGGLEVETQYF
clone size: -; V gene: TRBV6-5; CDR3 length: 14; D gene: TRBD1; J gene: TRBJ1-2; CDR3 DNA: TGTGCCAGCAGTCCCCGGGACAGAGACTATGGCTACACCTTC; CDR3 protein: CASSPRDRDYGYTF
clone size: -; V gene: TRBV7-6; CDR3 length: 17; D gene: TRBD2; J gene: TRBJ2-3; CDR3 DNA: TGTGCCAGCAGCTTAGGACTTAGCGGGAGTGGACTTGATACGCAGTATTTT; CDR3 protein: CASSLGLSGSGLDTQYF
clone size: -; V gene: TRBV11-2; CDR3 length: 14; D gene: -; J gene: TRBJ2-7; CDR3 DNA: TGTGCCAGCAGCTCCACCCGGGGCTCCTACGAGCAGTACTTC; CDR3 protein: CASSSTRGSYEQYF
clone size: once; V gene: TRBV5-1; CDR3 length: 15; D gene: TRBD1; J gene: TRBJ2-1; CDR3 DNA: TGCGCCAGCAGCCGCTCCGGGACAGGGGGCAATGAGCAGTTCTTC; CDR3 protein: CASSRSGTGGNEQFF
clone size: -; V gene: TRBV24-1; CDR3 length: 14; D gene: -; J gene: TRBJ1-2; CDR3 DNA: TGTGCCACCAGTGACACGGACAGCTTCTATGGCTACACCTTC; CDR3 protein: CATSDTDSFYGYTF
clone size: few; V gene: TRBV15; CDR3 length: 14; D gene: -; J gene: TRBJ2-7; CDR3 DNA: TGTGCCACCAGCAGAGTGGCCTCCACCTACGAGCAGTACTTC; CDR3 protein: CATSRVASTYEQYF
clone size: -; V gene: TRBV9; CDR3 length: 14; D gene: -; J gene: TRBJ2-5; CDR3 DNA: TGTGCCAGCAGCGTAGCAGAGGGTCAGGAGACCCAGTACTTC; CDR3 protein: CASSVAEGQETQYF
clone size: -; V gene: TRBV18; CDR3 length: 15; D gene: -; J gene: TRBJ1-3; CDR3 DNA: TGTGCCAGCTTCCCAAACCAGGGGACTAAAAACACCATATATTTT; CDR3 protein: CASFPNQGTKNTIYF
clone size: -; V gene: TRBV12-3/TRBV12-4; CDR3 length: 12; D gene: -; J gene: TRBJ1-5; CDR3 DNA: TGTGCCAGCAGCCCAGAAACGGGGCCCCAGCATTTT; CDR3 protein: CASSPETGPQHF
clone size: -; V gene: TRBV20-1; CDR3 length: 13; D gene: -; J gene: TRBJ2-3; CDR3 DNA: TGCAGTGCTAGTGACAGTAGCACAGATACGCAGTATTTT; CDR3 protein: CSASDSSTDTQYF
clone size: -; V gene: TRBV9; CDR3 length: 15; D gene: TRBD2; J gene: TRBJ2-1; CDR3 DNA: TGTGCCAGCAGCGTTCTAGCGGGGTTCTACAATGAGCAGTTCTTC; CDR3 protein: CASSVLAGFYNEQFF
clone size: few; V gene: TRBV27; CDR3 length: 14; D gene: -; J gene: TRBJ1-6; CDR3 DNA: TGTGCCAGCAAGAGGGGGGGGGATTATTCACCCCTCCACTTT; CDR3 protein: CASKRGGDYSPLHF
clone size: once; V gene: TRBV28; CDR3 length: 15; D gene: TRBD1; J gene: TRBJ2-5; CDR3 DNA: TGTGCCAGCAGCCAACAGGGGATTAACCTCCGGACCCAGTACTTC; CDR3 protein: CASSQQGINLRTQYF
clone size: -; V gene: TRBV6-1; CDR3 length: 18; D gene: TRBD1; J gene: TRBJ1-4; CDR3 DNA: TGTGCCAGCAGTGAAGCGCTTAGGGGGCTGGCGGGGAATGAAAAACTGTTTTTT; CDR3 protein: CASSEALRGLAGNEKLFF